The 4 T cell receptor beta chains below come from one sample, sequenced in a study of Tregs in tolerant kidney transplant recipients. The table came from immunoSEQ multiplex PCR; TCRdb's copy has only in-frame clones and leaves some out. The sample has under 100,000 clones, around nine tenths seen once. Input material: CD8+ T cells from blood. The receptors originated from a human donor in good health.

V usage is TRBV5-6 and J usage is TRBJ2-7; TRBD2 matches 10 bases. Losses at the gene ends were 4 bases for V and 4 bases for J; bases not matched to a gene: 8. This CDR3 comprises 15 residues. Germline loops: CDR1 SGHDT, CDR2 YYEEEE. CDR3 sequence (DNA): TGTGCCAGCAGCCATAAACTAGCGGGGCTATACGAGCAGTACTTC. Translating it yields CASSHKLAGLYEQYF.

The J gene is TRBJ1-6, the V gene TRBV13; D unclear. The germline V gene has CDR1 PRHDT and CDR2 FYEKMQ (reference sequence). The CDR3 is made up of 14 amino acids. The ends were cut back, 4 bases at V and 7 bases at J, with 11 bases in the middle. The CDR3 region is CASSWFGWNSPLHF. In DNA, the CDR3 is TGTGCCAGCAGCTGGTTCGGTTGGAATTCACCCCTCCACTTT. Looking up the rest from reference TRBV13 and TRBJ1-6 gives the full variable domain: AAGVIQSPRHLIKEKRETATLKCYPIPRHDTVYWYQQGPGQDPQFLISFYEKMQSDKGSIPDRFSAQQFSDYHSELNMSSLELGDSALYFCASSWFGWNSPLHFGNGTRLTVT.

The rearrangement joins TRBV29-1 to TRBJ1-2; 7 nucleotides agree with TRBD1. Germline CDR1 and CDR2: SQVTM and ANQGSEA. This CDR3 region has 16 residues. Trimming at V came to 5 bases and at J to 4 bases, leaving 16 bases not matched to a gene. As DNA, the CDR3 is TGCAGCGTTCGTGACAGGGTAGAACCAAGCCTCTATGGCTACACCTTC. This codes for CSVRDRVEPSLYGYTF.

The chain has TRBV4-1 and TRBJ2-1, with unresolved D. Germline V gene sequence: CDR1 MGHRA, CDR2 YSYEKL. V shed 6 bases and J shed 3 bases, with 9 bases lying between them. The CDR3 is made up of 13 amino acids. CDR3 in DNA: TGCGCCAGCAGTAGGCCGGTCTACAATGAGCAGTTCTTC. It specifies CASSRPVYNEQFF.